This T cell receptor (beta chain) was recovered during a study of T cell changes during pregnancy in multiple sclerosis. Trimming removed 4 bases at V and 3 bases at J, with 12 bases between. Germline V gene sequence: CDR1 SQVTM, CDR2 ANQGSEA. This CDR3 spans 13 amino acids. The data were produced by immunoSEQ multiplex PCR, yet TCRdb's version contains in-frame clones alone and is incomplete. The profile shows around 100,000 clones, approximately 90% of them singletons. The material was peripheral blood, obtained after pregnancy. The chain has TRBV29-1 and TRBJ1-1; D remains unclear. This receptor was obtained from a female donor with multiple sclerosis, enrolled in a pregnancy study. The CDR3 region has the DNA TGCAGCGTTGGGTTAGGACTCTACACTGAAGCTTTCTTT. Amino acid sequence: CSVGLGLYTEAFF.